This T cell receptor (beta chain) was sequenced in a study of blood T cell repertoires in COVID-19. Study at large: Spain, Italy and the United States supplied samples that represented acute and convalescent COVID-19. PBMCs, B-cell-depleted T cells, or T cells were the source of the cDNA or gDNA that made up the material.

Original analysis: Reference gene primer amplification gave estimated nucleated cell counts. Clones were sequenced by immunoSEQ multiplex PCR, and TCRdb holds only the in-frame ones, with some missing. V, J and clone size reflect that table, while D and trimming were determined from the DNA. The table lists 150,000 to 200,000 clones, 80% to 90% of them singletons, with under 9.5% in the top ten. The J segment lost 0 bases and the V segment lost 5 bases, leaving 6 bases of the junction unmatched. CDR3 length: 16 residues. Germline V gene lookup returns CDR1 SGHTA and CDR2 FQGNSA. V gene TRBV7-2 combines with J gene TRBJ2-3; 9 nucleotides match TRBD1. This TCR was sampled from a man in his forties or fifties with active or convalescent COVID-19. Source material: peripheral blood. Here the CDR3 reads CASSIGQGPSTDTQYF. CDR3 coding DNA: TGTGCCAGCAGCATAGGACAGGGGCCTAGCACAGATACGCAGTATTTT.